Only a few counts were recorded for the clone carrying this T cell receptor (beta chain). Trimming left V 2 bases short and J 6 bases short, with 16 bases between. Germline V gene data show CDR1 as MNHEY and CDR2 as SVGAGI. The CDR3 consists of 16 residues. Authors of the study amplified TCR beta CDR3 regions from RNA transcripts. The HTBI primer set drove a first-round RT-PCR of the TCR CDR3. Each CDR3 protein is one row after TCRdb ran MiXCR on the multiplex PCR reads. Among about 400,000 distinct CDR3 sequences listed, approximately 14% were seen once. The sample belongs to a study of T cells in Graves' hyperthyroidism and ophthalmopathy. Diagnoses were established using clinical symptoms, serum thyroxine and TRAb, thyroid ultrasound and orbital computed tomography.

Specimen: blood. The chain combines TRBV6-5 with TRBJ2-2, with D possibly being TRBD1 or TRBD2 (5 bases each). This clonotype was obtained from a man aged 18-30 years with Graves' ophthalmopathy. The DNA of the CDR3 is TGTGCCAGCAGTTACGGGGGTCTCGTCCTATCCGGGGAGCTGTTTTTT. It specifies CASSYGGLVLSGELFF.